This TCR beta chain was observed in a study of neurological immune-mediated disorders (dated by TCRdb to about 2019). For the wider study: Among the approximately 34 multiple sclerosis patients, relapsing-remitting MS accounted for around 30 and secondary progressive MS accounted for 3. Peripheral blood TCR-beta repertoires from patients with HTLV-I-associated myelopathy (HAM/TSP), patients with multiple sclerosis, and healthy controls were compared in the study using UMI-based sequencing. Alongside PBMC samples, the set of more than 85 TCR-beta libraries contained longitudinal samples, technical triplicates, and paired CD4+ and CD8+ T-cell subsets that had been sorted. Of the roughly 70 subjects in the cohort, about 15 were HAM/TSP patients, approximately 34 were multiple sclerosis patients, and around 20 were healthy controls.

This clonotype was seen many times. No antigen is known for it. No base qualities exist here, and no much larger clone lies one base off it. cDNA synthesis used template-switch 5'RACE with a primer carrying a 10-nucleotide random unique molecular identifier tagging each TCR transcript. Every sequencing run covered 15-18 subjects and yielded more than 170 million TCR-beta sequences. Total RNA was extracted with the RNeasy kit. Using the KAPA Real-time Library Amplification kit, TCR-beta VDJ regions were amplified with primers for the TCR constant region and the 5'RACE anchor. Sample indexes and Illumina adaptors were added in a first PCR, and a second PCR then increased library yield. The roughly 650 bp TCR product was size-selected on a 2% E-gel SizeSelection system after Ampure bead purification. Library quality was checked on a Bioanalyzer, concentration was measured with Qubit, and libraries were quantified with the Kapa Library Quantification kit before pooling. Paired-end 2 x 150 bp sequencing of the libraries was performed on an Illumina HiSeq 2500. To increase sequence diversity, 25-30% phiX was spiked into each library pool. Under the source paper's analysis protocol: Quality-filtered reads were processed with the UMI-based MiGEC pipeline, and over 75% of raw TCR sequences were removed by the MiGEC pipeline during error correction. IMGT germline references were used for alignment of VDJ genes, and clonotypes were defined by a unique CDR3 amino acid sequence together with V-J genes. Clonal expansion, Shannon diversity and CDR3 relatedness (CalcPairwiseDistances, ClusterSamples) were evaluated with VDJtools, and phylogenetic trees were built with CLCbio workbench. Clones with at least 8 unique UMIs were defined as expanded, with this threshold being based on coefficient-of-variation modelling across technical triplicates. The public reads were quality trimmed at Q25 with fastp and then assembled into clones with MiXCR by TCRdb, keeping productive beta chains. All rows with the same CDR3 protein become a single entry with the most common DNA and genes. TCRdb, not the original authors, processed these V and J calls. The sample records about 82,000 distinct CDR3 sequences, approximately 2.4% of which are singletons. The ten largest clones add up to about 1% of the sample.

Results the study describes overall, beyond this receptor: In phylogenetic analysis, the repertoires of 18 of 34 MS patients grouped into a cluster of related CDR3 sequences, which suggests a possible signature at the repertoire level. The MS cluster was not associated with any clinical or MRI features, and the authors stated that larger cohorts are needed. No identical CDR3 amino acid sequences were found to be shared among expanded clones across subjects, suggesting that TCR-beta repertoires were private in all groups. The highest TCR clonal expansion was observed in HAM/TSP patients, whereas the lowest was observed in MS patients, even when compared with healthy controls.

Unsorted PBMC libraries were generated from 2 million PBMCs stored in RNAlater at -80 °C until RNA extraction. The multiple sclerosis patients were enrolled in a US clinical protocol that evaluated disease progression with magnetic resonance imaging. Peripheral blood was subjected to Ficoll-Hypaque density gradient centrifugation to isolate PBMCs, which were then cryopreserved in liquid nitrogen. Sequences were obtained from PBMCs. The source is a woman under 40 with multiple sclerosis.

The CDR3 in this case is CASSLGKFYEQYF. The nucleotides are TGTGCCAGCAGCCTAGGGAAGTTCTACGAGCAGTACTTC. The chain uses TRBV27 and TRBJ2-7; no D gene call is confident. V is shortened by 6 bases, J by 3 bases, and the region joining them spans 12 bases. The germline V gene (reference sequence) supplies CDR1 MNHEY and CDR2 SMNVEV. Its CDR3 holds 13 amino acids, cysteine through phenylalanine. Here the CDR3 DNA is all that survives: 39 bases in frame from base 1.